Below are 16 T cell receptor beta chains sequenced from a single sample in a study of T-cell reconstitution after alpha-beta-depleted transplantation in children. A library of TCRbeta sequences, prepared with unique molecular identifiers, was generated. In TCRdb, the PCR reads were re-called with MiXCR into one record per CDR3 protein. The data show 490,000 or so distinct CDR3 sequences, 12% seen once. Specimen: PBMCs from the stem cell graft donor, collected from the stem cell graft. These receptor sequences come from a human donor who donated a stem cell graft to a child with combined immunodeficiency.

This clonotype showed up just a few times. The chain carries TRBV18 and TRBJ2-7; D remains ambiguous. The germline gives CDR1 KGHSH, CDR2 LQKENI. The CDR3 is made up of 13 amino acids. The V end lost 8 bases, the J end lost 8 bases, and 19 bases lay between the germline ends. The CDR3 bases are TGTGCCAGCCCTGATCGGACCTCTCCGAAGCAGTACTTC. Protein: CASPDRTSPKQYF.

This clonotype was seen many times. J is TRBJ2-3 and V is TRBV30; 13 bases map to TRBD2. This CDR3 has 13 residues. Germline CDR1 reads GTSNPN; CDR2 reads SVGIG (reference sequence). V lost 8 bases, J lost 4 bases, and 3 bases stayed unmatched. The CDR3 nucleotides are TGTGCCACAGGACTAGCGGGGGCAGATACGCAGTATTTT. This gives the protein CATGLAGADTQYF.

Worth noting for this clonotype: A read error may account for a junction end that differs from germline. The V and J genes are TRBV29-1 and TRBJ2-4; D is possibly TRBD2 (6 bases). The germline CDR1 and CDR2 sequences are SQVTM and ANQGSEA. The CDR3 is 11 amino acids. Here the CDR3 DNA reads TGCAGCGCAGCGTTCGGGGGAGAGATCGGCTTC. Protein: CSAAFGGEIGF.

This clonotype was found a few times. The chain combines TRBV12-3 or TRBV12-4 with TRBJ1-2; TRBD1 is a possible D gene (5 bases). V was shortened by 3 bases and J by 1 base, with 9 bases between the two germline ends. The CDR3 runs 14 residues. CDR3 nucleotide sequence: TGTGCCAGCAGTTTCCACAGGAGTAACTATGGCTACACCTTC. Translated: CASSFHRSNYGYTF.

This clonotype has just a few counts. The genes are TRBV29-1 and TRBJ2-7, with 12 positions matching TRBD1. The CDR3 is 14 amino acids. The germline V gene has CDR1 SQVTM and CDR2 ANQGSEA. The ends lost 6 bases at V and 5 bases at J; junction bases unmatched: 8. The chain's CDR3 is CSVNLGTGGHEQYF. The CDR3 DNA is TGCAGCGTGAATCTCGGGACAGGGGGCCACGAGCAGTACTTC.

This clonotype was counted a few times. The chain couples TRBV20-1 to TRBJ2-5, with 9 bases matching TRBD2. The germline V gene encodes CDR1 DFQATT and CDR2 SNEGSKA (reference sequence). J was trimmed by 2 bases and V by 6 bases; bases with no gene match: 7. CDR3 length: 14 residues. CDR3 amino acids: CSALGSGGQETQYF. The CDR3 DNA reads TGCAGTGCCCTGGGTAGCGGGGGTCAAGAGACCCAGTACTTC.

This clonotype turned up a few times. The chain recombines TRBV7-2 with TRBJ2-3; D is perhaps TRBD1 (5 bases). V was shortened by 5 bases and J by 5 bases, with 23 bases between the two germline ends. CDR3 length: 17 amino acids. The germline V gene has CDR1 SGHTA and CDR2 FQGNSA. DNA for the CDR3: TGTGCCAGCAGCAAAGGGGCGGTGCCCCACGTCAGAGATACGCAGTATTTT. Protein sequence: CASSKGAVPHVRDTQYF.

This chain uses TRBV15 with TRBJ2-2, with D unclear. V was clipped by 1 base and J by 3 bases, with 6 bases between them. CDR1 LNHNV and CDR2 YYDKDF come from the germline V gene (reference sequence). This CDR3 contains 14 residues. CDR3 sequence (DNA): TGTGCCACCAGCAGAGTAAGGGACACCGGGGAGCTGTTTTTT. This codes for CATSRVRDTGELFF.

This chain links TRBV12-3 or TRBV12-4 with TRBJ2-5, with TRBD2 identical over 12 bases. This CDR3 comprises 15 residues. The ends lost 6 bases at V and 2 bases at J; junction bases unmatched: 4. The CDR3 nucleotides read TGTGCCAGCAGGCAGACTAGCGGGAGACAAGAGACCCAGTACTTC. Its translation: CASRQTSGRQETQYF.

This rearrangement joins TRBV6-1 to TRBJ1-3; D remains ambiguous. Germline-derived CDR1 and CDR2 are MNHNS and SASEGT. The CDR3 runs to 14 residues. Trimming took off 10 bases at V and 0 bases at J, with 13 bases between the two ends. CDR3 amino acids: CAIPDRDSGNTIYF. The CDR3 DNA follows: TGTGCCATACCGGACCGGGACTCTGGAAACACCATATATTTT.

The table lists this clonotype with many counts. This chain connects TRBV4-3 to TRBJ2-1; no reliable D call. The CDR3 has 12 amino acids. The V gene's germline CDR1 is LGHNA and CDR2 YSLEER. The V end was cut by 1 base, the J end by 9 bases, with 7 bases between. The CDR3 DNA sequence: TGCGCCAGCAGCCAAGGGTCCGGTGAGCAGTTCTTC. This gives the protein CASSQGSGEQFF.

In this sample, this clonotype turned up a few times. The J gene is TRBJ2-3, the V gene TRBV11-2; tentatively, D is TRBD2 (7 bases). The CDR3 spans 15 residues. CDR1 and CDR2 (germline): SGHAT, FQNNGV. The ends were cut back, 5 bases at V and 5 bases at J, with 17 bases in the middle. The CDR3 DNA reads TGTGCCAGCAGCACCCGGGGGGCCGGTGGAGATACGCAGTATTTT. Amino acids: CASSTRGAGGDTQYF.

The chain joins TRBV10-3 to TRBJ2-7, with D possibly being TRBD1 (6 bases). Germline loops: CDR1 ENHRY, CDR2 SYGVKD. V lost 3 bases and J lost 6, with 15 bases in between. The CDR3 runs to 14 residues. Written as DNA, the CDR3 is TGTGCCATCAGTGATGGTCAGGGGCTGGCCGAGCAGTACTTC. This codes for CAISDGQGLAEQYF.

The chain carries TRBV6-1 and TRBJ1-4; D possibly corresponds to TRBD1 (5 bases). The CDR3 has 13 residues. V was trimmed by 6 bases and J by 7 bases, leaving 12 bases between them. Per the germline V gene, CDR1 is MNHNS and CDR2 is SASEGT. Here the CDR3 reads CASSREAAEKLFF. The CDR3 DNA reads TGTGCCAGCAGCAGGGAGGCCGCTGAAAAACTGTTTTTT.

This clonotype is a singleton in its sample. CDR3 in amino acids: CASSLVAGGPGTDTQYF. CDR3 nucleotide sequence: TGTGCCAGCAGCTTAGTGGCGGGAGGGCCGGGCACAGATACGCAGTATTTT. J is TRBJ2-3 and V is TRBV11-2; 9 bases are a match to TRBD2. Germline V gene lookup returns CDR1 SGHAT and CDR2 FQNNGV. CDR3 length: 17 residues. Trimming cost V 1 base and J 1 base; bases outside gene matches: 6.

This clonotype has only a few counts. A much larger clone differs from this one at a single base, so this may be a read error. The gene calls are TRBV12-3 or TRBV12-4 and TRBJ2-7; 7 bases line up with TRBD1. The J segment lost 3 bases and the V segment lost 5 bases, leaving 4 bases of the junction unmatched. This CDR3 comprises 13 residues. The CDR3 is CASSRQGHYEQYF. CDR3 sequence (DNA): TGTGCCAGCAGTCGACAGGGTCACTACGAGCAGTACTTC.